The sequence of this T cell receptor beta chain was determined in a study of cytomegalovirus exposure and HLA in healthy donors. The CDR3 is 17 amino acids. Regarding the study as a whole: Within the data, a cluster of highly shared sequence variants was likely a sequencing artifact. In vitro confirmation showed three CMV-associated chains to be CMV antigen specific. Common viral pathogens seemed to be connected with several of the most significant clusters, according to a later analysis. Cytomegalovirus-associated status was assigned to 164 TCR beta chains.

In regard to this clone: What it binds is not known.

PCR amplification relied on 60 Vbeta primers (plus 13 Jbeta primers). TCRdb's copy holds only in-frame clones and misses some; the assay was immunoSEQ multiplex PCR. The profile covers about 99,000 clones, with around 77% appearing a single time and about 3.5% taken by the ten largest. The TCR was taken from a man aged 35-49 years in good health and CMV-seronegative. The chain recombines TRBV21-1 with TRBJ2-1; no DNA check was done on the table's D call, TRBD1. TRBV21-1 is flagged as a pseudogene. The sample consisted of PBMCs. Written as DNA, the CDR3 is TGTGCCAGCAGCCATCAATCTACAGGGGGTCGACGCAATGAGCAGTTCTTC. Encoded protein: CASSHQSTGGRRNEQFF.